Described below is a single T cell receptor beta chain sequence and its context. What this receptor recognizes is not known. Base quality data are lacking; no much larger clone is found one base away. Genomic DNA was isolated from the sorted cells so that the TCRbeta CDR3 region could be sequenced. TCRbeta CDR3 regions were sequenced using the immunoSEQ Assay. TCRdb's version of the immuneACCESS table is confined to in-frame rearrangements and falls short of the full clone set. An unresolved V gene accounts for under half of the shortfall where checked; the remainder is of unknown origin. In all, the sample holds 60,000 or so clones, and over 80% of those were seen once. The ten largest clones represent 5% to 6% of the sample. The trial excluded patients who had a history of autoimmune disease or who were on systemic immunosuppression. Peripheral blood for TCR sequencing was collected from all dose cohorts at baseline, on cycle 4 day 1, and on cycle 7 day 1. The samples were taken from a phase I, first-in-human, multicenter, open-label dose-escalation trial of ivuxolimab. Adults with locally advanced or metastatic melanoma, renal cell, hepatocellular, or head and neck squamous cell carcinoma were enrolled in the trial. Before TCR sequencing, CD4+ T cells and CD8+ T cells were sorted from peripheral blood as separate populations.

This sample was taken from a study of OX40 agonist ivuxolimab in advanced cancers. Broadly, across the study: The costimulatory receptor OX40 (CD134) was targeted by ivuxolimab, a fully human IgG2 agonistic monoclonal antibody. Intravenous ivuxolimab was administered to patients every 2 weeks at six dose levels: 0.01, 0.1, 0.3, 1.5, 3 and 10 mg/kg. Of the approximately 50 dose-escalation patients, hepatocellular carcinoma was present in about 20, melanoma in around 15, renal cell carcinoma in 9 and head and neck cancer in 9. In the dose-escalation cohort, around four fifths of patients were male, and the mean age was roughly 60 years with a range of roughly 23 to 79. Prior anti-PD-1, anti-PD-L1 or anti-CTLA-4 therapy was permitted, and checkpoint inhibitors had been received by less than 45% of dose-escalation patients. Three dose-escalation patients achieved partial responses, one with hepatocellular carcinoma and two with cutaneous melanoma. The point of sequencing TCRbeta in the periphery was to test whether ivuxolimab changed TCR sequence diversity and drove clonal T-cell expansion. The paper covers the monotherapy dose-escalation part of the phase I ivuxolimab trial, which included N ≈ 50 patients.

The CDR3 contains 14 residues, cysteine and phenylalanine counted. Of the read, only the CDR3 DNA is kept; its 42 bases are in frame from base 1. CDR1 and CDR2, looked up from the germline V gene, are MDHEN and SYDVKM. V is reduced by 2 bases and J by 7 bases, leaving a spacing of 14 bases between them. The paper as a whole reports these results and caveats: At doses of 0.1 to 3.0 mg/kg, clonal expansion of both CD4+ and CD8+ blood T cells was observed from baseline to week 6. Antigen specificity was not determined for the clonally expanded peripheral T cells. After ivuxolimab, CD8+ T cells had more expanded clones than CD4+ T cells on average. In the 0.1-3.0 mg/kg groups, partial responders were among the patients with the lowest normalized peripheral clonal expansion, particularly in CD8+ T cells. Low levels of normalized T-cell clonal expansion were also shown by some nonresponding patients.

The V and J genes are TRBV28 and TRBJ1-2; the D gene is not confidently resolved. The sequence was obtained from an adult with an advanced solid tumor such as melanoma, head and neck, liver or kidney cancer. The material was CD4+ or CD8+ T cells sorted from blood, obtained in a trial of the OX40 agonist ivuxolimab. The nucleotides read TGTGCCAGCAGTTTAGGAGGTAGCGTTGGTGGCTACACCTTC. This translates into CASSLGGSVGGYTF.